The 8 T cell receptor beta chains presented below share a single source sample, sequenced in a study of cytomegalovirus exposure and HLA in healthy donors. The PCR employed 60 Vbeta primers together with 13 Jbeta primers. Sequenced by immunoSEQ multiplex PCR; TCRdb stores in-frame clones only, minus some. Of some 150,000 clones detected, around 66% appear once; the ten largest clones hold about 2.9%. The specimen was PBMCs. The origin of the receptors is a woman in her 30s in good health and CMV-seropositive.

The gene calls are TRBV10-2 and TRBJ1-1; D not resolved. The CDR3 loop spans 15 amino acids. The germline V gene encodes CDR1 WSHSY and CDR2 SAAADI. Between the trimmed V and J ends, which lost 3 bases and 0 bases, there was a span of 11 bases. DNA for the CDR3: TGCGCCAGCAGTGACCCGAGAAGTATGAACACTGAAGCTTTCTTT. It codes for CASSDPRSMNTEAFF.

The V and J genes are TRBV6-5 and TRBJ1-2; D gene unclear. CDR3 size: 12 residues. Looked up from germline, CDR1 is MNHEY and CDR2 is SVGAGI. Trimming removed 6 bases at V and 5 bases at J, with 10 bases between. CDR3 DNA: TGTGCCAGCAGCGACGGGTTTTATGGCTACACCTTC. Translated: CASSDGFYGYTF.

The V call is TRBV11-2, the J call TRBJ2-2, with 7 bases matching TRBD1. The CDR3 totals 18 residues. The trim removed 0 bases at V and 2 bases at J, leaving 9 bases unmatched. The germline CDR1 and CDR2 sequences are SGHAT and FQNNGV. CDR3 amino acids: CASSLDGWDSFNTGELFF. The CDR3, as DNA: TGTGCCAGCAGCTTAGACGGCTGGGACAGCTTTAACACCGGGGAGCTGTTTTTT.

The V call is TRBV4-1, the J call TRBJ2-2; TRBD1 is a possible D gene (6 bases). The CDR3 loop spans 17 amino acids. Germline V gene sequence: CDR1 MGHRA, CDR2 YSYEKL. V dropped 1 base and J dropped 4 bases, with 16 bases sitting between them. This CDR3 is CASSQVVAGVSTGELFF. The CDR3 nucleotides are TGCGCCAGCAGCCAAGTGGTCGCAGGGGTCAGCACCGGGGAGCTGTTTTTT.

The genes are TRBV4-2 and TRBJ2-1, with D possibly TRBD2 on 5 matching bases. V dropped 2 bases and J dropped 7 bases, with 15 bases sitting between them. Germline CDR1 and CDR2: LGHNA and YNFKEQ. There are 15 residues in the CDR3. The CDR3 region is CASSQFSGILNEQFF. The CDR3 DNA is TGTGCCAGCAGCCAATTCTCCGGGATTCTAAATGAGCAGTTCTTC.

J is TRBJ1-1 and V is TRBV7-9, with D perhaps matching TRBD1 (5 bases). The CDR3 totals 13 residues. Germline V gives CDR1 SEHNR, CDR2 FQNEAQ (reference sequence). Trimming left V 0 bases short and J 6 bases short, with 8 bases between. CDR3: CASSLAGLAEAFF. CDR3 coding DNA: TGTGCCAGCAGCTTAGCGGGGCTAGCTGAAGCTTTCTTT.

This clone was counted between two and nine times. This chain links TRBV30 with TRBJ2-6; D is perhaps TRBD1 (7 bases). Trimming pared 3 bases from V and 0 bases from J, leaving 21 bases between. The germline gives CDR1 GTSNPN, CDR2 SVGIG (reference sequence). This CDR3 contains 19 residues. This chain's CDR3 is CAWSPRGARFNSGANVLTF. Here the CDR3 DNA reads TGTGCCTGGAGCCCCAGGGGGGCACGGTTTAACTCTGGGGCCAACGTCCTGACTTTC.

The chain has TRBV5-1 and TRBJ1-1; 8 bases are a match to TRBD1. Germline V gives CDR1 SGHRS, CDR2 YFSETQ. The CDR3 has 14 amino acids. Trimming took 4 bases from V and 5 from J; bases not matched to a gene: 7. The CDR3: CASSLDREVTEAFF. CDR3 nucleotide sequence: TGCGCCAGCAGCCTGGACAGGGAAGTTACTGAAGCTTTCTTT.